The clone carrying this T cell receptor (beta chain) was recorded many times. This sample is part of a study of T cells in Graves' hyperthyroidism and ophthalmopathy. It was RNA transcripts that yielded the amplified TCR beta CDR3 regions. A first-round RT-PCR of the TCR CDR3 used the HTBI primer set. TCRdb processed the multiplex PCR reads anew with MiXCR; each CDR3 protein has one entry. The sample lists 400,000 to 500,000 distinct CDR3 sequences; approximately 13% were seen once. This CDR3 region has 12 residues. Losses at the gene ends were 6 bases for V and 5 bases for J; bases not matched to a gene: 2. The germline V gene encodes CDR1 SGHVS and CDR2 FQNEAQ.

Sequencing input: blood. This sequence originates from a woman aged 18-29 years with Graves' hyperthyroidism. The chain employs TRBV7-8 and TRBJ1-1, with 8 bases aligning to TRBD1. This chain's CDR3 is CASRRQGTEAFF. CDR3 nucleotide sequence: TGTGCCAGCAGGCGACAGGGGACTGAAGCTTTCTTT.